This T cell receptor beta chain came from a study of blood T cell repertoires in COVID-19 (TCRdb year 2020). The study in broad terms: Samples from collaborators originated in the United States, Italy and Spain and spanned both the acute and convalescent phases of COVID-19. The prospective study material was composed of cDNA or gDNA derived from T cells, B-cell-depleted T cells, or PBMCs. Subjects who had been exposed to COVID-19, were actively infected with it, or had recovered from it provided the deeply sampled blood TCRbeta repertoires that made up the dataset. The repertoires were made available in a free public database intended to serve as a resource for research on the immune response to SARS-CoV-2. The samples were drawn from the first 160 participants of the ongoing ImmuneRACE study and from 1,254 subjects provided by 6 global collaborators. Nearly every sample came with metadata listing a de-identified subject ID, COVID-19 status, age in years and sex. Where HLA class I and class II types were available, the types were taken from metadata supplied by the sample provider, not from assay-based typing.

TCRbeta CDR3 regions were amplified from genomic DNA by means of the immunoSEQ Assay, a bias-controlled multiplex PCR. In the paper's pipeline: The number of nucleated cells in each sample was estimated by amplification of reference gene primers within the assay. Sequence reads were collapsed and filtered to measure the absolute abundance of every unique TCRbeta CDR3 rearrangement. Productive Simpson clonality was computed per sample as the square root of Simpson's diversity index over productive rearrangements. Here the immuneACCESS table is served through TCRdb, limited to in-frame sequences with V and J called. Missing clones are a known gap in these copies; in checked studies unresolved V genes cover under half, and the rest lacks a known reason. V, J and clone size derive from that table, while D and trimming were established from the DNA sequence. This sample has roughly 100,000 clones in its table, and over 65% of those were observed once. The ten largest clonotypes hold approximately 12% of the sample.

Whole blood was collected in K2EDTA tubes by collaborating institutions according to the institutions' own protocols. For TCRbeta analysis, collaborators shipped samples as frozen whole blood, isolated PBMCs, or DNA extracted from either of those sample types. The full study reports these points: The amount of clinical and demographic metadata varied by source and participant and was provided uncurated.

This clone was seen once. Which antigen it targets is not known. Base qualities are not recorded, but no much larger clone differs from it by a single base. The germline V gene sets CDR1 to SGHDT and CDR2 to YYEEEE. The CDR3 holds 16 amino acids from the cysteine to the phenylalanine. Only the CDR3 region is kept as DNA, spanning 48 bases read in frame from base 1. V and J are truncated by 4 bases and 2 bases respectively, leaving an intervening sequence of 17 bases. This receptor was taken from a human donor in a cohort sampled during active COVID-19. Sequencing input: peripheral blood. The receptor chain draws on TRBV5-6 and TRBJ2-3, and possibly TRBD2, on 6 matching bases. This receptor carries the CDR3 CASSPAGRGLTDTQYF. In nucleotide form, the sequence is TGTGCCAGCAGCCCCGCCGGGCGGGGACTCACAGATACGCAGTATTTT.